Following are 19 T cell receptor beta chains from one sample sequenced in a study of blood T cell repertoires in COVID-19. TCRdb keeps only in-frame clones here, not all; method: immunoSEQ multiplex PCR. The table has around 70,000 clones, around 86% seen once; the top ten hold over 25%. The sample consisted of peripheral blood. The receptors originated from a woman of 80 years or more with active or convalescent COVID-19.

This sequence joins TRBV5-1 and TRBJ2-3, with D perhaps TRBD1 (6 bases). This CDR3 has 13 residues. V was pared by 6 bases and J by 2 bases, with 10 bases between. Germline V gene lookup returns CDR1 SGHRS and CDR2 YFSETQ. As DNA, the CDR3 is TGCGCCAGCAAGCAGGGGTTCACAGATACGCAGTATTTT. Translating gives CASKQGFTDTQYF.

This chain joins TRBV6-5 and TRBJ2-3; 11 bases match TRBD2. J was trimmed by 6 bases and V by 6 bases; bases with no gene match: 5. In germline, CDR1 is MNHEY, CDR2 SVGAGI. CDR3 size: 14 residues. As DNA, the CDR3 is TGTGCCAGCAGGAAGACTAGCGGGGCGGATACGCAGTATTTT. Its translation is CASRKTSGADTQYF.

The CDR3 reads CASSSTGRGYTF. DNA of the CDR3: TGTGCCAGCAGTTCGACAGGGAGAGGCTACACCTTC. The chain has TRBV27 and TRBJ1-2; 7 nucleotides match TRBD1. CDR3 size: 12 residues. V lost 4 bases to trimming and J lost 8 bases; unmatched junction nucleotides: 4. The germline V gene encodes CDR1 MNHEY and CDR2 SMNVEV (reference sequence).

The table lists this clone with many counts. This rearrangement joins TRBV30 to TRBJ1-2, with D perhaps TRBD1 (6 bases). CDR1 is GTSNPN, CDR2 SVGIG, per germline (reference sequence). The length of the CDR3 is 16 residues. Trimming pared 4 bases from V and 3 bases from J, leaving 21 bases between. CDR3 region: CAWKPALDGQYYGYTF. The CDR3, as DNA: TGTGCCTGGAAACCCGCTTTAGATGGACAGTACTATGGCTACACCTTC. Complete variable domain (other parts from reference TRBV30 and TRBJ1-2): SQTIHQWPATLVQPVGSPLSLECTVEGTSNPNLYWYRQAAGRGLQLLFYSVGIGQISSEVPQNLSASRPQDRQFILSSKKLLLSDSGFYLCAWKPALDGQYYGYTFGSGTRLTVV.

This clone turned up a few times. The chain joins TRBV3-1 (or the pseudogene TRBV3-2) to TRBJ2-1, with TRBD1 as a possible D gene (7 bases). Germline CDR1 and CDR2: LGHDT and YNNKEL (reference sequence). Trimming stripped 5 bases from V and 4 bases from J, with 12 bases between. This CDR3 is 14 amino acids long. CDR3 residues: CASSYQGGYNEQFF. The CDR3 nucleotides are TGTGCCAGCAGCTACCAGGGGGGTTACAATGAGCAGTTCTTC.

The V gene is TRBV5-1, the J gene TRBJ1-2; a possible D gene is TRBD1 (5 bases). V lost 4 bases and J 5 bases, leaving 15 bases between the germline ends. The CDR3 is 14 amino acids. Germline CDR1 SGHRS, CDR2 YFSETQ. CDR3 nucleotides: TGCGCCAGCAGCCCCAGGGCTGTAGGGTATGGCTACACCTTC. This translates into CASSPRAVGYGYTF.

The chain joins TRBV3-1 (or the pseudogene TRBV3-2) to TRBJ2-2; 8 bases match TRBD1. Germline assignment: CDR1 LGHDT and CDR2 YNNKEL (reference sequence). Germline trimming cut 2 bases from V and 7 bases from J; bases unmatched to any gene: 9. This CDR3 is 16 amino acids long. The CDR3 bases are TGTGCCAGCAGCCAACGGACAGGGACGCAGGGCGGGGAGCTGTTTTTT. Amino acids: CASSQRTGTQGGELFF.

This clone has only a few counts. The J gene is TRBJ2-7, the V gene TRBV28, with TRBD2 as a possible D gene (6 bases). Trimming removed 6 bases at V and 3 bases at J, with 18 bases between. The CDR3 consists of 15 residues. Looked up from germline, CDR1 is MDHEN and CDR2 is SYDVKM. The DNA of the CDR3 is TGTGCCAGCAGACCTGTTGGGGGGACCTTCTACGAGCAGTACTTC. As protein: CASRPVGGTFYEQYF.

The chain employs TRBV19 and TRBJ1-5; TRBD1 is a possible D gene (6 bases). Germline CDR1 and CDR2: LNHDA and SQIVND (reference sequence). Trimming stripped 3 bases from V and 0 bases from J, with 18 bases between. The CDR3 sequence is 18 residues long. The CDR3 loop reads CASSILSSRGYSNQPQHF. The CDR3 DNA reads as TGTGCCAGTAGTATTCTTTCTTCCAGGGGTTATAGCAATCAGCCCCAGCATTTT. The complete variable domain, with remaining parts taken from reference TRBV19 and TRBJ1-5, reads DGGITQSPKYLFRKEGQNVTLSCEQNLNHDAMYWYRQDPGQGLRLIYYSQIVNDFQKGDIAEGYSVSREKKESFPLTVTSAQKNPTAFYLCASSILSSRGYSNQPQHFGDGTRLSIL.

This clone was counted a single time. The chain is built from TRBV7-3 and TRBJ1-2; 8 bases fit TRBD1. This CDR3 has 13 residues. CDR1 and CDR2 from the germline V gene are SGHTA and FQGTGA. The J segment lost 6 bases and the V segment lost 2 bases, leaving 2 bases of the junction unmatched. CDR3 in amino acids: CASSLATGDGYTF. The CDR3 DNA follows: TGTGCCAGCAGCTTAGCGACAGGGGATGGCTACACCTTC.

The table lists this clone with a count of one. The chain combines TRBV3-1 (or the pseudogene TRBV3-2) with TRBJ2-1; D is unresolved. The germline CDR1 and CDR2 sequences are LGHDT and YNNKEL (reference sequence). This CDR3 is built from 14 residues. Trimming took off 4 bases at V and 8 bases at J, with 15 bases between the two ends. The CDR3 DNA is TGTGCCAGCAGCCCTAATGCGCGCCCCGATGAGCAGTTCTTC. This gives the protein CASSPNARPDEQFF.

This chain connects TRBV9 to TRBJ1-1, with D unresolved. Trimming shortened V by 10 bases and J by 0 bases, and 10 bases separated the two germline ends. Germline CDR1 SGDLS, CDR2 YYNGEE. The CDR3 runs to 12 residues. DNA for the CDR3: TGTGCCTCTGGGCGGGTGAACACTGAAGCTTTCTTT. This gives the protein CASGRVNTEAFF.

This clone came up once. The chain recombines TRBV3-1 (or the pseudogene TRBV3-2) with TRBJ1-2; D perhaps matches TRBD1 (6 bases). Trimming stripped 2 bases from V and 7 bases from J, with 11 bases between. The length of the CDR3 is 13 residues. The germline V gene encodes CDR1 LGHDT and CDR2 YNNKEL (reference sequence). The CDR3 sequence is CASSQTAGVGYTF. The CDR3 DNA reads as TGTGCCAGCAGCCAAACGGCAGGGGTTGGCTACACCTTC.

As regards this clone: Mismatch with germline at one junction end may stem from a read error. This chain connects TRBV7-2 to TRBJ2-1; a weak D match, TRBD1 (7 bases). CDR1 and CDR2 (germline): SGHTA, FQGNSA. The CDR3 is 13 residues long. The CDR3 bases are TGTGCCAGCAGCTTAGGGAGGGGGCCCGTCTTGATCTTC. Encoded protein: CASSLGRGPVLIF.

This chain connects TRBV4-1 to TRBJ1-1; TRBD1 agrees at 7 bases. The CDR3 has 13 amino acids. V lost 3 bases, J lost 7 bases, and 5 bases stayed unmatched. CDR1 MGHRA and CDR2 YSYEKL come from the germline V gene. CDR3 amino acids: CASSHNRGDEAFF. In DNA, the CDR3 is TGCGCCAGCAGCCATAACAGGGGAGATGAAGCTTTCTTT.

This clone has a handful of counts. The rearrangement joins TRBV9 to TRBJ2-7, with TRBD2 identical over 13 bases. V shed 3 bases, J shed 5 bases, and the junction held 8 bases outside the gene matches. CDR1 and CDR2 (germline): SGDLS, YYNGEE. The CDR3 length is 16 residues. The DNA for the CDR3 is TGTGCCAGCAGCGCGCGGACCGGGACTAGCGGGGACGAGCAGTACTTC. Amino acids: CASSARTGTSGDEQYF.

The chain uses TRBV7-2 and TRBJ2-7; D ambiguous. The CDR3 spans 15 residues. V lost 1 base, J lost 0 bases, and 10 bases lay in between. In germline, CDR1 is SGHTA, CDR2 FQGNSA. The chain's CDR3 is CASSLGGTGSYEQYF. The DNA of the CDR3 is TGTGCCAGCAGCTTAGGAGGCACGGGCTCCTACGAGCAGTACTTC.

The V call is TRBV10-3, the J call TRBJ2-3; D is perhaps TRBD1 (5 bases). Germline values: CDR1 ENHRY, CDR2 SYGVKD. V was pared by 10 bases and J by 3 bases, with 8 bases between. CDR3 size: 11 residues. CDR3 sequence (DNA): TGTGCCACCGCAGGGACAGATACGCAGTATTTT. Protein sequence: CATAGTDTQYF.

V gene TRBV30 combines with J gene TRBJ1-5; tentatively, D is TRBD1 (5 bases). This CDR3 has 14 residues. Trimming stripped 0 bases from V and 3 bases from J, with 9 bases between. Germline CDR1 reads GTSNPN; CDR2 reads SVGIG (reference sequence). The CDR3 is CAWSVEQDNQPQHF. CDR3 nucleotides: TGTGCCTGGAGTGTGGAACAGGACAATCAGCCCCAGCATTTT.